Each of the 17 T cell receptor beta chains below was sequenced from the same sample in a study of T cell responses to AZD1222 COVID-19 vaccine. Clones were read by immunoSEQ multiplex PCR, and TCRdb kept only the in-frame ones, dropping some. The sample lists tens of thousands of clones; 93% were seen once. The sample here was peripheral blood, taken on day 0 of AZD1222 vaccination. These receptors were collected from an adult in good health.

The chain uses TRBV5-1 and TRBJ1-1, with a possible D match to TRBD1 (6 bases). The CDR3 extends over 15 amino acids. Germline V lookup: CDR1 SGHRS, CDR2 YFSETQ. Trimming shortened V by 4 bases and J by 1 base, and 14 bases separated the two germline ends. The CDR3 spells CASSARTVQNTEAFF. The CDR3 DNA is TGCGCCAGCAGCGCCCGGACAGTCCAGAACACTGAAGCTTTCTTT.

The chain uses TRBV30 and TRBJ2-7, with 8 nucleotides matching TRBD2. The CDR3 is made up of 14 amino acids. Looked up from germline, CDR1 is GTSNPN and CDR2 is SVGIG (reference sequence). V lost 5 bases and J lost 7; bases outside the gene matches: 13. CDR3 loop: CAWSIAGTSGEQYF. CDR3 DNA sequence: TGTGCCTGGTCCATAGCGGGAACCTCGGGGGAGCAGTACTTC.

V and J are TRBV11-2 and TRBJ2-2; D may be TRBD1 (5 bases). Germline assignment: CDR1 SGHAT and CDR2 FQNNGV. Between the trimmed V and J ends, which lost 3 bases and 2 bases, there was a span of 13 bases. The CDR3 totals 16 residues. CDR3 protein: CASSLQGSTNTGELFF. The CDR3 DNA follows: TGTGCCAGCAGCTTGCAGGGATCAACTAACACCGGGGAGCTGTTTTTT.

This sequence joins TRBV28 and TRBJ1-3, with D unclear. Trimming removed 0 bases at V and 0 bases at J, with 3 bases between. This CDR3 has 14 amino acids. In germline, CDR1 is MDHEN, CDR2 SYDVKM. CDR3 protein: CASSLWSSGNTIYF. CDR3 coding DNA: TGTGCCAGCAGTTTATGGAGCTCTGGAAACACCATATATTTT.

The chain uses TRBV29-1 and TRBJ2-7; 8 nucleotides align to TRBD1. CDR3 length: 13 residues. Per the germline V gene, CDR1 is SQVTM and CDR2 is ANQGSEA. V shed 4 bases, J shed 3 bases, and the junction held 5 bases outside the gene matches. The CDR3 spells CSVARGPIYEQYF. Written as DNA, the CDR3 is TGCAGCGTTGCCAGGGGGCCTATCTACGAGCAGTACTTC.

V gene TRBV7-9 combines with J gene TRBJ1-2; no definite D call. V was pared by 1 base and J by 4 bases, with 10 bases between. This CDR3 spans 14 amino acids. The germline gives CDR1 SEHNR, CDR2 FQNEAQ (reference sequence). CDR3 amino acids: CASSLGETVYGYTF. The CDR3 DNA reads as TGTGCCAGCAGCTTAGGGGAAACAGTCTATGGCTACACCTTC.

The chain recombines TRBV30 with TRBJ1-1; no reliable D call. Trimming took 5 bases from V and 4 from J, leaving 5 bases between them. The length of the CDR3 is 10 residues. Germline CDR1 is GTSNPN and CDR2 is SVGIG (reference sequence). The CDR3 sequence: CAWRGTEAFF. In DNA, the CDR3 is TGTGCCTGGCGGGGCACTGAAGCTTTCTTT. Full variable domain (missing parts from reference TRBV30 and TRBJ1-1): SQTIHQWPATLVQPVGSPLSLECTVEGTSNPNLYWYRQAAGRGLQLLFYSVGIGQISSEVPQNLSASRPQDRQFILSSKKLLLSDSGFYLCAWRGTEAFFGQGTRLTVV.

This rearrangement joins TRBV9 to TRBJ2-3; TRBD2 matches 10 bases. The V segment lost 2 bases and the J segment 2 bases; nucleotides outside the gene matches: 5. This CDR3 contains 16 residues. Germline values: CDR1 SGDLS, CDR2 YYNGEE. The CDR3 sequence is CASSVGLAAYTDTQYF. The CDR3 bases are TGTGCCAGCAGCGTCGGACTAGCGGCTTACACAGATACGCAGTATTTT. Filled out from reference TRBV9 and TRBJ2-3, the complete variable domain reads DSGVTQTPKHLITATGQRVTLRCSPRSGDLSVYWYQQSLDQGLQFLIQYYNGEERAKGNILERFSAQQFPDLHSELNLSSLELGDSALYFCASSVGLAAYTDTQYFGPGTRLTVL.

This rearrangement joins TRBV18 to TRBJ1-6; D may be TRBD1 (5 bases). With 2 bases removed from V and 9 bases from J, the gap between germline ends came to 17 bases. This CDR3 spans 16 amino acids. Germline V gene data show CDR1 as KGHSH and CDR2 as LQKENI. The CDR3 loop is CASSPTDAGPRSPLHF. CDR3 DNA sequence: TGTGCCAGCTCACCAACAGACGCGGGGCCGCGTTCACCCCTCCACTTT. Full variable domain (rest looked up from reference TRBV18 and TRBJ1-6): NAGVMQNPRHLVRRRGQEARLRCSPMKGHSHVYWYRQLPEEGLKFMVYLQKENIIDESGMPKERFSAEFPKEGPSILRIQQVVRGDSAAYFCASSPTDAGPRSPLHFGNGTRLTVT.

The chain combines TRBV5-1 with TRBJ1-2; the D gene is possibly TRBD1 (6 bases). The germline V and J ends were trimmed by 2 bases and 8 bases, with 16 bases remaining between them. This CDR3 contains 14 residues. Germline V lookup: CDR1 SGHRS, CDR2 YFSETQ. CDR3 bases: TGCGCCAGCAGCTTTTCACAGGGAGGGTCAGGCTACACCTTC. It codes for CASSFSQGGSGYTF.

The chain recombines TRBV3-1 (or the pseudogene TRBV3-2) with TRBJ1-2, with 8 positions matching TRBD1. V was clipped by 1 base and J by 2 bases; unmatched bases: 3. CDR1 and CDR2 (germline): LGHDT, YNNKEL (reference sequence). The CDR3 sequence is 15 residues long. As DNA, the CDR3 is TGTGCCAGCAGCCAAGCCAGGGGGCACAACTATGGCTACACCTTC. Its translation: CASSQARGHNYGYTF.

V is TRBV2 and J is TRBJ2-5; 11 positions match TRBD2. V was pared by 7 bases and J by 4 bases, with 8 bases of the junction left unmatched. CDR1 and CDR2 from the germline V gene are SNHLY and FYNNEI. This CDR3 has 15 amino acids. The CDR3, as DNA: TGTGCCAGCAAGAGGGATAGCGGGAGGGGAGAGACCCAGTACTTC. Its protein product is CASKRDSGRGETQYF. Supplemented by reference TRBV2 and TRBJ2-5, the full variable domain reads EPEVTQTPSHQVTQMGQEVILRCVPISNHLYFYWYRQILGQKVEFLVSFYNNEISEKSEIFDDQFSVERPDGSNFTLKIRSTKLEDSAMYFCASKRDSGRGETQYFGPGTRLLVL.

This chain joins TRBV7-9 and TRBJ2-7, with 8 bases identical to TRBD1. CDR1 is SEHNR and CDR2 is FQNEAQ in the germline V gene (reference sequence). Unmatched junction bases numbered 5, after V lost 5 bases and J lost 2 bases. The CDR3 is made up of 14 amino acids. The CDR3 DNA is TGTGCCAGCAGCCCGAGGACAGGGACCTACGAGCAGTACTTC. Translating it yields CASSPRTGTYEQYF.

This clone came up a few times. The chain is built from TRBV19 and TRBJ2-6, with D maybe TRBD1 (5 bases). V was clipped by 5 bases and J by 0 bases, with 11 bases between them. The V gene's germline CDR1 is LNHDA and CDR2 SQIVND (reference sequence). This CDR3 comprises 16 residues. The CDR3 nucleotides read TGTGCCAGTAGTTCCAGACAGAACTCTGGGGCCAACGTCCTGACTTTC. As protein: CASSSRQNSGANVLTF.

The chain links TRBV9 to TRBJ2-1; no definite D call. Trimming left V 1 base short and J 5 bases short, with 7 bases between. The germline V gene has CDR1 SGDLS and CDR2 YYNGEE. The CDR3 contains 13 residues. CDR3 nucleotide sequence: TGTGCCAGCAGCGTATGGGCCAACAATGAGCAGTTCTTC. Amino acids: CASSVWANNEQFF.

This clone was seen once. CDR3 region: CASSIAGQRNYGYTF. Written as DNA, the CDR3 is TGTGCCAGCAGCATAGCAGGACAGCGAAACTATGGCTACACCTTC. This rearrangement joins TRBV5-5 to TRBJ1-2, with a tentative D call TRBD1 (6 bases). Trimming removed 4 bases at V and 2 bases at J, with 15 bases between. This CDR3 contains 15 residues. Germline V gene lookup returns CDR1 SGHKS and CDR2 YYEKEE (reference sequence).

This clone is a singleton in its sample. The chain uses TRBV9 and TRBJ2-5; TRBD1 might be the D (6 bases). V was clipped by 6 bases and J by 4 bases, with 16 bases between them. The CDR3 totals 14 residues. Germline-derived CDR1 and CDR2 are SGDLS and YYNGEE. CDR3 sequence (DNA): TGTGCCAGCACCCCACCAGGGGACGTAGAGACCCAGTACTTC. Protein sequence: CASTPPGDVETQYF.